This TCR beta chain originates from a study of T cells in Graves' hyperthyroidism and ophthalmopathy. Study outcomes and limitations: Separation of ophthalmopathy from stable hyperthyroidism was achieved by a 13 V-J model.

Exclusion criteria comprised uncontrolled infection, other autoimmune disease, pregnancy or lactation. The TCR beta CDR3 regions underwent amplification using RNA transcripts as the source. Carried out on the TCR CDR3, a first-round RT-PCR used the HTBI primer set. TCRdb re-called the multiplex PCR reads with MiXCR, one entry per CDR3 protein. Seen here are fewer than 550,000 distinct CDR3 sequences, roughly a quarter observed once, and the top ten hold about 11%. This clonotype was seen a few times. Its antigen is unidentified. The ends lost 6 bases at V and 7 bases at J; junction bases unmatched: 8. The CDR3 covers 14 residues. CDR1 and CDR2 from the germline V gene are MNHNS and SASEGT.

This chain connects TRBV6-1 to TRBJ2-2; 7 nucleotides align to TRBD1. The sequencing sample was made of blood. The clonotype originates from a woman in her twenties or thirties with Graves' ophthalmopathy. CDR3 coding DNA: TGTGCCAGCAGCCCGGGACAGTTCATCGGGGAGCTGTTTTTT. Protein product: CASSPGQFIGELFF.